This is a list of T cell receptor beta chains from one sample in a study of T cell responses to AZD1222 COVID-19 vaccine. This table comes from immunoSEQ multiplex PCR, and its TCRdb copy is limited to in-frame clones, with some not included. The sample has 100,000 to 150,000 clones, 70% to 90% seen once. This specimen was peripheral blood, taken on day 0 of AZD1222 vaccination. The source of these receptors is an adult in good health. Both conserved end residues are part of each CDR3. A D gene is named only where the DNA matches it firmly. The size entry is marked missing in some rows and otherwise reads once, few, many or a size class.

clone_size: -
d_call: TRBD2
j_call: TRBJ2-5
v_call: TRBV3-1/TRBV3-2
cdr3_nt: TGTGCCAGCAGCCAAGGAGGACTAGCGGAAGAGACCCAGTACTTC
cdr3_aa: CASSQGGLAEETQYF

clone_size: -
d_call: -
j_call: TRBJ1-2
v_call: TRBV12-3/TRBV12-4
cdr3_nt: TGTGCCAGCAGTTTATCAGGGGACGGCTACACCTTC
cdr3_aa: CASSLSGDGYTF

clone_size: -
d_call: TRBD1
j_call: TRBJ1-3
v_call: TRBV7-2
cdr3_nt: TGTGCCAGCAGTTCACAGGGGGATTCTGGAAACACCATATATTTT
cdr3_aa: CASSSQGDSGNTIYF

clone_size: large
d_call: -
j_call: TRBJ2-3
v_call: TRBV5-6
cdr3_nt: TGTGCCAGCAGCTCCCTGGCTCGGGATACGCAGTATTTT
cdr3_aa: CASSSLARDTQYF

clone_size: -
d_call: -
j_call: TRBJ1-4
v_call: TRBV30
cdr3_nt: TGTGCCTGGAGTGGGGCTAATGAAAAACTGTTTTTT
cdr3_aa: CAWSGANEKLFF

clone_size: -
d_call: TRBD1
j_call: TRBJ2-3
v_call: TRBV2
cdr3_nt: TGTGCCAGCAACAGGGGGCGAGATACGCAGTATTTT
cdr3_aa: CASNRGRDTQYF

clone_size: -
d_call: -
j_call: TRBJ2-3
v_call: TRBV2
cdr3_nt: TGTGCCAGCAGTGAAACTAGCACAGATACGCAGTATTTT
cdr3_aa: CASSETSTDTQYF

clone_size: -
d_call: -
j_call: TRBJ1-5
v_call: TRBV11-3
cdr3_nt: TGTGCCAGCAGCCGCCCCCGAAGGGGGTACAATCAGCCCCAGCATTTT
cdr3_aa: CASSRPRRGYNQPQHF

clone_size: few
d_call: TRBD2
j_call: TRBJ2-1
v_call: TRBV4-1
cdr3_nt: TGCGCCAGCAGCCTCGACCCGGGACTAGATTACAATGAGCAGTTCTTC
cdr3_aa: CASSLDPGLDYNEQFF

clone_size: -
d_call: -
j_call: TRBJ1-1
v_call: TRBV29-1
cdr3_nt: TGCAGCGTTGACAGGAACACTGAAGCTTTCTTT
cdr3_aa: CSVDRNTEAFF

clone_size: -
d_call: -
j_call: TRBJ2-7
v_call: TRBV12-3/TRBV12-4
cdr3_nt: TGTGCCAGCAGGGGGGAGTCCTACGAGCAGTACTTC
cdr3_aa: CASRGESYEQYF

clone_size: -
d_call: TRBD1
j_call: TRBJ2-6
v_call: TRBV10-3
cdr3_nt: TGTGCCATCAGTGCCCTGACAGGGGCTGGGGCCAACGTCCTGACTTTC
cdr3_aa: CAISALTGAGANVLTF

clone_size: -
d_call: -
j_call: TRBJ1-2
v_call: TRBV7-3
cdr3_nt: TGTGCCAGCAGCCTTGACACGAACTATGGCTACACCTTC
cdr3_aa: CASSLDTNYGYTF

clone_size: -
d_call: TRBD2
j_call: TRBJ2-3
v_call: TRBV7-9
cdr3_nt: TGTGCCAGCAGCCACCTAGGACTAGCGAGGCCAGATACGCAGTATTTT
cdr3_aa: CASSHLGLARPDTQYF

clone_size: -
d_call: TRBD2
j_call: TRBJ2-3
v_call: TRBV11-1
cdr3_nt: TGTGCCAGCAGGGAAGATACTAGCGCAGATACGCAGTATTTT
cdr3_aa: CASREDTSADTQYF

clone_size: -
d_call: -
j_call: TRBJ2-2
v_call: TRBV7-3
cdr3_nt: TGTGCCAGCAGCGGGACCGGGATAGCGAACACCGGGGAGCTGTTTTTT
cdr3_aa: CASSGTGIANTGELFF

clone_size: -
d_call: -
j_call: TRBJ2-5
v_call: TRBV18
cdr3_nt: TGTGCCAGCTCACCATCCCAAGAGACCCAGTACTTC
cdr3_aa: CASSPSQETQYF

clone_size: -
d_call: TRBD2
j_call: TRBJ2-5
v_call: TRBV6-5
cdr3_nt: TGTGCCAGCAGTTATGAGCGCGGGGGGGCGGAGACCCAGTACTTC
cdr3_aa: CASSYERGGAETQYF

clone_size: -
d_call: TRBD1
j_call: TRBJ1-2
v_call: TRBV5-1
cdr3_nt: TGCGCCAGCAGCTTGTCAGGGGGCGTTGGGTATGGCTACACCTTC
cdr3_aa: CASSLSGGVGYGYTF

clone_size: -
d_call: -
j_call: TRBJ1-5
v_call: TRBV19
cdr3_nt: TGTGCCAGTACCCGTCGGGCGGGGAGGGGATTTCAGCCCCAGCATTTT
cdr3_aa: CASTRRAGRGFQPQHF

clone_size: -
d_call: -
j_call: TRBJ1-4
v_call: TRBV19
cdr3_nt: TGTGCCAGTAGTATAACGTGGGACATGACTTTGGCCAATGAAAAACTGTTTTTT
cdr3_aa: CASSITWDMTLANEKLFF

clone_size: -
d_call: TRBD1
j_call: TRBJ2-7
v_call: TRBV7-6
cdr3_nt: TGTGCCAGCAGCCCGACGGGACAGGGTGGTAGGAGTCTCTACGAGCAGTACTTC
cdr3_aa: CASSPTGQGGRSLYEQYF

clone_size: -
d_call: -
j_call: TRBJ2-7
v_call: TRBV30
cdr3_nt: TGTGCCTGGAGTGTCTGGGGGGTTCGATACGAGCAGTACTTC
cdr3_aa: CAWSVWGVRYEQYF

clone_size: once
d_call: -
j_call: TRBJ1-1
v_call: TRBV12-3/TRBV12-4
cdr3_nt: TGTGCCAGCAGCACCGTTGCGAACACTGAAGCTTTCTTT
cdr3_aa: CASSTVANTEAFF

clone_size: once
d_call: TRBD1
j_call: TRBJ2-7
v_call: TRBV5-4
cdr3_nt: TGTGCCAGCAGCTCTCCGAAGGGGACAGGGAGGACCTACGAGCAGTACTTC
cdr3_aa: CASSSPKGTGRTYEQYF

clone_size: -
d_call: TRBD2
j_call: TRBJ2-2
v_call: TRBV19
cdr3_nt: TGTGCCAGTAGTATGGGGACTAGCGGGGGCACCGGGGAGCTGTTTTTT
cdr3_aa: CASSMGTSGGTGELFF

clone_size: -
d_call: TRBD2
j_call: TRBJ2-7
v_call: TRBV7-8
cdr3_nt: TGTGCCAGCAGCTCCGGGACTAGCGGGAGAATTTACGAGCAGTACTTC
cdr3_aa: CASSSGTSGRIYEQYF